These 12 T cell receptor beta chains share one sample of origin, sequenced in a study of T cell repertoires in cytomegalovirus infection (dated by TCRdb to about 2019). This sample was sequenced with an Illumina HiSeq 1500. Clones were called with MiXCR by TCRdb after fastp trimmed the public reads at Q25, and only in-frame beta chains were retained. Each CDR3 protein gets just one entry, which takes the most common genes and DNA from the rows behind it. The table for this sample lists roughly 280,000 distinct CDR3 sequences; approximately 13% of them were counted only once. The ten biggest clones cover around 9.5% of the sample. Sequenced input: PBMCs. The receptors originated from a human donor in good health (CMV status not recorded). Some clones in this sample may be carry-over from other donors' samples.

The genes are TRBV19 and TRBJ2-7; 11 bases fit TRBD1. Unmatched junction bases numbered 4, after V lost 9 bases and J lost 0 bases. There are 14 residues in the CDR3. Per germline, CDR1 LNHDA and CDR2 SQIVND (reference sequence). CDR3: CASRDRGTSYEQYF. DNA for the CDR3: TGTGCCAGCAGGGACAGGGGGACCTCCTACGAGCAGTACTTC. Drawing the rest from reference TRBV19 and TRBJ2-7, the complete variable domain is DGGITQSPKYLFRKEGQNVTLSCEQNLNHDAMYWYRQDPGQGLRLIYYSQIVNDFQKGDIAEGYSVSREKKESFPLTVTSAQKNPTAFYLCASRDRGTSYEQYFGPGTRLTVT.

The chain couples TRBV28 to TRBJ2-1, with D tentatively TRBD2 (6 bases). V was trimmed by 6 bases and J by 4 bases, leaving 16 bases between them. Germline V gene data show CDR1 as MDHEN and CDR2 as SYDVKM. The CDR3 length is 15 residues. CDR3 residues: CASRLTSLFYNEQFF. The CDR3 DNA follows: TGTGCCAGCAGACTTACTAGCCTCTTTTACAATGAGCAGTTCTTC.

This clonotype has at least ten counts. V is TRBV7-8 and J is TRBJ2-1; the match to TRBD1 covers 7 bases. The trim removed 4 bases at V and 1 base at J, leaving 7 bases unmatched. The germline V gene encodes CDR1 SGHVS and CDR2 FQNEAQ. The CDR3 is made up of 16 amino acids. CDR3 coding DNA: TGTGCCAGCAGCTCCTACAGGGGAGTTTCCTACAATGAGCAGTTCTTC. The encoded protein is CASSSYRGVSYNEQFF.

At least ten counts were recorded for this clonotype. The chain links TRBV12-3 or TRBV12-4 to TRBJ1-1; D is unresolved. Trimming left V 5 bases short and J 7 bases short, with 11 bases between. The CDR3 covers 12 residues. DNA for the CDR3: TGTGCCAGCAGTATCAGAAAAGTTGAAGCTTTCTTT. Translated, it gives CASSIRKVEAFF.

Only a few counts were recorded for this clonotype. The chain recombines TRBV19 with TRBJ2-1, with 7 bases matching TRBD1. The V gene end was trimmed by 7 bases and the J gene end by 0 bases; junction bases not matched to a gene: 6. CDR3 length: 15 amino acids. CDR1 and CDR2 (germline): LNHDA, SQIVND (reference sequence). The CDR3 nucleotides read TGTGCCAGTACCCTGGGACAGAGCTCCTACAATGAGCAGTTCTTC. Amino acid sequence: CASTLGQSSYNEQFF.

Remarks on this clonotype: A much larger clone differs by one base, so this may be a read error. The V call is TRBV25-1, the J call TRBJ2-1; 9 bases map to TRBD1. This CDR3 has 13 residues. Germline V gene data show CDR1 as MGHDK and CDR2 as SYGVNS. This CDR3 reads CASTETGGHEQLF. The CDR3 DNA follows: TGTGCCAGCACCGAAACAGGGGGCCATGAGCAGTTATTC.

Many counts were recorded for this clonotype. The gene calls are TRBV6-4 and TRBJ2-1; 8 bases are shared with TRBD1. Germline V gene lookup returns CDR1 MRHNA and CDR2 SNTAGT. Losses at the gene ends were 2 bases for V and 6 bases for J; bases not matched to a gene: 6. This CDR3 is 15 amino acids long. The CDR3 is CASSDGRGPSNEQFF. The CDR3 nucleotides are TGTGCCAGCAGTGACGGCAGGGGGCCTTCCAATGAGCAGTTCTTC.

The rearrangement links TRBV5-1 to TRBJ2-5, with D uncertain. The germline V gene has CDR1 SGHRS and CDR2 YFSETQ. Trimming took 4 bases from V and 1 from J, leaving 8 bases between them. The CDR3 covers 13 residues. The CDR3 bases are TGCGCCAGCAGCAAGGAAGTCCAAGAGACCCAGTACTTC. Translating gives CASSKEVQETQYF. The full variable domain, completed using reference TRBV5-1 and TRBJ2-5, is KAGVTQTPRYLIKTRGQQVTLSCSPISGHRSVSWYQQTPGQGLQFLFEYFSETQRNKGNFPGRFSGRQFSNSRSEMNVSTLELGDSALYLCASSKEVQETQYFGPGTRLLVL.

Many counts were recorded for this clonotype. The DNA for the CDR3 is TGTGCCAGCAGCTTAGCTAGACAGGGACCTAGCACAGATACGCAGTATTTT. Translating it yields CASSLARQGPSTDTQYF. The rearrangement uses TRBV7-2 and TRBJ2-3; the match to TRBD1 covers 7 bases. Trimming cost V 0 bases and J 0 bases; bases outside gene matches: 6. This CDR3 region has 17 residues. Germline loops: CDR1 SGHTA, CDR2 FQGNSA.

This clonotype has a count of ten or more. This chain connects TRBV7-2 to TRBJ1-3; a weak D match, TRBD1 (5 bases). The CDR3 consists of 14 residues. Germline lookup yields CDR1 SGHTA and CDR2 FQGNSA. V was shortened by 5 bases and J by 0 bases, with 8 bases between the two germline ends. The CDR3 sequence: CASSPGTSGNTIYF. In nucleotides, the CDR3 is TGTGCCAGCAGCCCCGGGACCTCTGGAAACACCATATATTTT.

This clonotype was counted between two and nine times. J is TRBJ1-2 and V is TRBV10-2; D is unresolved. Germline V gene sequence: CDR1 WSHSY, CDR2 SAAADI. The V end lost 0 bases, the J end lost 4 bases, and 9 bases lay between the germline ends. The CDR3 loop spans 14 amino acids. CDR3 in amino acids: CASSESGGFYGYTF. DNA of the CDR3: TGCGCCAGCAGTGAGTCGGGAGGGTTCTATGGCTACACCTTC.

A note on this clonotype: A much larger clone lies a single base off, so this may be a read error. The genes are TRBV10-3 and TRBJ2-5, with D tentatively TRBD1 (6 bases). The V end was cut by 8 bases, the J end by 7 bases, with 14 bases between. The CDR3 length is 12 residues. The germline V gene has CDR1 ENHRY and CDR2 SYGVKD. Written as DNA, the CDR3 is TGTGCCATCGGGCAGGGGAAAGGGACCCAGTACTTC. This codes for CAIGQGKGTQYF.